This T cell receptor beta chain was recorded in a study of CD8+ T cells in alopecia areata. Notes on the study in general: Uncertainty remains about how baseline CD8+ expansion links to response, with one nonresponder.

The V segment lost 5 bases and the J segment 3 bases; nucleotides outside the gene matches: 6. Per germline, CDR1 LNHDA and CDR2 SQIVND (reference sequence). CDR3 size: 14 residues. Points on this clone: Antigen unknown.

Stated treatment: oral pan-JAK inhibitor, 5-10 mg twice daily. Reverse transcribed after extraction, RNA yielded cDNA as the sequencing template. Here immunoSEQ multiplex PCR was the method, and the copy in TCRdb shows in-frame clones only, minus some. Of approximately 120,000 clones in the sample, 61% were seen once. The V and J genes are TRBV19 and TRBJ1-2; 7 positions match TRBD1. This TCR was recovered from a human donor with alopecia areata. Specimen: CD4+ T cells sorted from blood, collected at week 4, from a patient treated with tofacitinib. Written as DNA, the CDR3 is TGTGCCAGTAGTCCTGCGGGGACAGACTATGGCTACACCTTC. It encodes CASSPAGTDYGYTF. The full variable domain, its missing parts supplied by reference TRBV19 and TRBJ1-2, is DGGITQSPKYLFRKEGQNVTLSCEQNLNHDAMYWYRQDPGQGLRLIYYSQIVNDFQKGDIAEGYSVSREKKESFPLTVTSAQKNPTAFYLCASSPAGTDYGYTFGSGTRLTVV.